The source of this TCR beta chain is a study of cytomegalovirus exposure and HLA in healthy donors. The CDR3 has 13 residues. The V end was cut by 4 bases, the J end by 9 bases, with 15 bases between. Germline V gene data show CDR1 as MNHEY and CDR2 as SVGAGI. This clone has only a few counts. As yet, its antigen is unknown. Both 60 Vbeta primers and 13 Jbeta primers went into the PCR. TCRdb's table, derived via immunoSEQ multiplex PCR, lists solely in-frame clones and lacks some. The sample carries 95,000 to 110,000 clones, less than 85% recorded once. Whole-study findings and limits: As confirmed in vitro, three CMV-associated chains were specific for CMV antigens. Exclusion as indistinguishable affected some V segments, including TRBV6-2 and TRBV6-3. Productive status was seen about 87% or about 30% of the time for most TCR beta V segments in an earlier analysis. Across HLA loci, a later analysis found differing TCR association rates, with DRB1 most and HLA-C fewest.

This clonotype was obtained from a woman in her thirties or forties in good health and CMV-seropositive. The V gene is TRBV6-5, the J gene TRBJ2-5; D is perhaps TRBD1 (6 bases). The sequencing input was PBMCs. This chain's CDR3 is CASSWGLNLPQYF. As DNA, the CDR3 is TGTGCCAGCAGTTGGGGGCTGAATCTGCCCCAGTACTTC.